This T cell receptor beta chain was documented in a study of T cells in Graves' hyperthyroidism and ophthalmopathy. Note on this clonotype: Antigen: not known.

Notes on the study in general: Ophthalmopathy stood apart from stable hyperthyroidism in a 13 V-J model.

Authors of the study amplified TCR beta CDR3 regions from RNA transcripts. During a first-round RT-PCR of the TCR CDR3, the HTBI primer set was used. One entry per CDR3 protein results from TCRdb running MiXCR on the multiplex PCR reads. The table shows about 610,000 distinct CDR3 sequences, with 16% occurring only once. Trimming left V 3 bases short and J 4 bases short, with 15 bases between. Germline loops: CDR1 LGHNA, CDR2 YSLEER. There are 15 residues in the CDR3. This clonotype originated in a woman aged 40 to 55 with Graves' ophthalmopathy. Sequencing input: blood. This chain uses TRBV4-3 with TRBJ1-1, with D possibly matching TRBD1 (5 bases). The CDR3 DNA reads TGCGCCAGCAGCCATACCCGGGCCCAGGGCACTGAAGCTTTCTTT. Residues: CASSHTRAQGTEAFF.